The rows below give T cell receptor beta chains drawn from one sample of a study of blood T cell repertoires in COVID-19. Sequencing used immunoSEQ multiplex PCR; TCRdb keeps in-frame clones, though not all of them. The table lists tens of thousands of clones, approximately 76% of them singletons. Sequenced sample: peripheral blood. These receptors all stem from a man between 65 and 79 years old with active or convalescent COVID-19. Each CDR3 is given with its conserved first and last residue. A D gene is named only where the DNA matches it firmly. Clone size appears in some rows only: once, few, many, or a class for an expanded clone.

clone_size j_call d_call v_call cdr3_nt cdr3_aa
. TRBJ1-2 TRBD1 TRBV5-4 TGTGCCAGCAGCTCCTTGGACAGGCTGAAGACCTTC CASSSLDRLKTF
. TRBJ1-2 . TRBV5-4 TGTGCCAGCAGCAATGCTGGGGGCGTTGCGTATGGCTACACCTTC CASSNAGGVAYGYTF
. TRBJ2-7 . TRBV28 TGTGCCAGCATTGGGGCGCAATACGAGCAGTACTTC CASIGAQYEQYF
. TRBJ2-2 TRBD1 TRBV7-3 TGTGCCAGCAAACGGACAGGGGACACCGGGGAGCTGTTTTTT CASKRTGDTGELFF
. TRBJ2-5 . TRBV6-5 TGTGCCAGCGGAGGACGAATGGAGACCCAGTACTTC CASGGRMETQYF
once TRBJ2-7 . TRBV28 TGTGCCAGCAACAGACCACGTCGGCCATACGAGCAGTACTTC CASNRPRRPYEQYF
few TRBJ1-6 TRBD1 TRBV6-5 TGTGCCAGCAGTTTGACAGGGTCGTCCTATAATTCACCCCTCCACTTT CASSLTGSSYNSPLHF
. TRBJ2-2 TRBD1 TRBV9 TGTGCCAGCGGCCGGGACAGGGTTAACACCGGGGAGCTGTTTTTT CASGRDRVNTGELFF
few TRBJ2-1 TRBD1 TRBV27 TGTGCCAGCAGTCCTATAGGGACAGGGGGAAGGGATGAGCAGTTCTTC CASSPIGTGGRDEQFF
. TRBJ2-1 TRBD2 TRBV6-5 TGTGCCAGCAGTCAAAGCGGGGGTAACAATGAGCAGTTCTTC CASSQSGGNNEQFF
many TRBJ2-1 TRBD2 TRBV6-5 TGTGCCAGCAGTTACAAAGCGGGGGGGCTCGGTGAGCAGTTCTTC CASSYKAGGLGEQFF
. TRBJ1-2 . TRBV28 TGTGCCAGCAGTTCTTTGCGTGGCTACACCTTC CASSSLRGYTF
. TRBJ2-3 TRBD1 TRBV2 TGTGCCAGCAGCCCCGACAGGGCGGCAGATACGCAGTATTTT CASSPDRAADTQYF
. TRBJ1-4 TRBD1 TRBV27 TGTGCCAGCAGCCTTTCCCGGGACAGCGTTGAAAAACTGTTTTTT CASSLSRDSVEKLFF
few TRBJ1-1 . TRBV7-3 TGTGCCAGCAGGAAAACCGGGGGGAACACTGAAGCTTTCTTT CASRKTGGNTEAFF
few TRBJ1-2 . TRBV10-1 TGCGCCAGCAGTTCCGGGACTAACTATGGCTACACCTTC CASSSGTNYGYTF
. TRBJ1-3 TRBD1 TRBV28 TGTGCCAGCAGTTCGGGACAGGACCTTTCAAACACCATATATTTT CASSSGQDLSNTIYF
. TRBJ2-7 TRBD2 TRBV2 TGTGCCAGCAGGGATGGGACTAGCGGGGGGTCTGGGGAGCAGTACTTC CASRDGTSGGSGEQYF
few TRBJ1-3 TRBD1 TRBV2 TGTGCCACCCAACCGTTCAGGGGGGACTCTGGAAACACCATATATTTT CATQPFRGDSGNTIYF
. TRBJ2-5 TRBD2 TRBV4-1 TGCGCCAGCAGCCAACAACTAGCGGGGGCCGGGGCGGGAGAGACCCAGTACTTC CASSQQLAGAGAGETQYF
. TRBJ2-1 TRBD2 TRBV5-1 TGCGCCAGCAGCTTGGCCTGGGCGGGGGGCCACAATGAGCAGTTCTTC CASSLAWAGGHNEQFF
. TRBJ1-1 . TRBV11-3 TGTGCCAGCAGCCACGGGGGGGGTTTTCTAGCTTTCTTT CASSHGGGFLAFF
few TRBJ1-1 . TRBV7-9 TGTGCCAGCAGTTACACGGGGGACACTGAAGCTTTCTTT CASSYTGDTEAFF
. TRBJ2-2 TRBD1 TRBV30 TGTGCCTGGATTCAGGGGGTAGGCACCGGGGAGCTGTTTTTT CAWIQGVGTGELFF
few TRBJ1-5 TRBD1 TRBV3-1/TRBV3-2 TGTGCCAGCAGCCCGACGACAGGGACGGCCCAGCATTTT CASSPTTGTAQHF
. TRBJ1-1 TRBD1 TRBV6-5 TGTGCCAGCAGCTTAACAGGGGGCACTGAAGCTTTCTTT CASSLTGGTEAFF
few TRBJ1-2 TRBD1 TRBV28 TGTGCCAGCAGTTTGGGCTCGGGACAGGCCTATGGCTACACCTTC CASSLGSGQAYGYTF
few TRBJ2-2 . TRBV19 TGTGCCAGTATCAGTTCTGGACAGAGCACCGGGGAGCTGTTTTTT CASISSGQSTGELFF